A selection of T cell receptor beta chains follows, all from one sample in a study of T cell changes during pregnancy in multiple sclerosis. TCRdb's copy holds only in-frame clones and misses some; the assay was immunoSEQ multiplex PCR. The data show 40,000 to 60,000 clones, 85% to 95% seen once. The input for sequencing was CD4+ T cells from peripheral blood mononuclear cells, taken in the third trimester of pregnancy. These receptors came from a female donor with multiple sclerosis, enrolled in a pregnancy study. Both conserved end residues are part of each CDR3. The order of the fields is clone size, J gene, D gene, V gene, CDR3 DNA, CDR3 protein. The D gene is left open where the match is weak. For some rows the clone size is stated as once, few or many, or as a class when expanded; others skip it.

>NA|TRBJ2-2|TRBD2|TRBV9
TGTGCCAGCAGCCTGATAGCGGGAGTGAACACCGGGGAGCTGTTTTTT
CASSLIAGVNTGELFF
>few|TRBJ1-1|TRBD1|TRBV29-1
TGCAGCGCTAAGGGGGGACAGGGGAACACTGAAGCTTTCTTT
CSAKGGQGNTEAFF
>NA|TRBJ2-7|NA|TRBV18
TGTGCCAGCTCACCAAGGAGCGGGTGGACCCCCTACGAGCAGTACTTC
CASSPRSGWTPYEQYF
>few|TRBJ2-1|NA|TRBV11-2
TGTGCCAGCAGCTCCCTCCCGACATCGGAGCAGTTCTTC
CASSSLPTSEQFF
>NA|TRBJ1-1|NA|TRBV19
TGTGCCAGTATCGCCCTGCAGGGGATGAACACTGAAGCTTTCTTT
CASIALQGMNTEAFF
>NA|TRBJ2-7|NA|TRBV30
TGTGCCTGGAGTGTAGGACTCCCTGAGCAGTACTTC
CAWSVGLPEQYF
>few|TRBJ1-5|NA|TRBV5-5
TGTGCCAGCAGCTTGGGGGGGGGCAATCAGCCCCAGCATTTT
CASSLGGGNQPQHF
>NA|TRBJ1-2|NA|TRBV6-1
TGTGCCAGCAGTTTGTCAGGCTACACCTTC
CASSLSGYTF
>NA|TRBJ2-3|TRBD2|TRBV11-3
TGTGCCAGCAGCTTAGTGAGCGGGAGCCCCTCTGATACGCAGTATTTT
CASSLVSGSPSDTQYF
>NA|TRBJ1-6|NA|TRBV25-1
TGTGCCAGCAGCTTGGACAGCGATAATTCACCCCTCCACTTT
CASSLDSDNSPLHF
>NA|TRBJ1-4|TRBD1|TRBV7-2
TGTGCCAGCAGCCCGGGACAGGGGAGGGAAAAACTGTTTTTT
CASSPGQGREKLFF
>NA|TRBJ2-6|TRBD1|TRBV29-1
TGCAGCGTCAGTAGGGACAGGGGCTCTGGGGCCAACGTCCTGACTTTC
CSVSRDRGSGANVLTF
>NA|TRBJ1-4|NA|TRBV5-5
TGTGCCAGCAGCTCTCCGGGACTCCTCCCTGGTAATGAAAAACTGTTTTTT
CASSSPGLLPGNEKLFF
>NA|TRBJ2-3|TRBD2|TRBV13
TGTGCCAGCAGCTTAGGGCTAGCGGGAGGGGTCGCGGGCACAGATACGCAGTATTTT
CASSLGLAGGVAGTDTQYF
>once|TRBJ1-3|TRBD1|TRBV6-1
TGTGCCAGCAGTTTAGAAACGGGACAGGAGCACACCATATATTTT
CASSLETGQEHTIYF
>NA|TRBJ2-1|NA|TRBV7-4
TGTGCCAGCAGCTTCCCCCAGGGGAGTATGGATGAGCAGTTCTTC
CASSFPQGSMDEQFF
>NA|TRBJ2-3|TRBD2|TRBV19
TGTGCCAGTAGTGAGCGCGGGACTATCACAGATACGCAGTATTTT
CASSERGTITDTQYF
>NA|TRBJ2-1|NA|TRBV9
TGTGCCAGCAGCGTAGAGGGCCAGAGGGTGCAGTTCTTC
CASSVEGQRVQFF
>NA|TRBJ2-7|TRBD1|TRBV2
TGTGCCAGCAGCCCCCCGAGGGACAGGGCCGAGCAGTACTTC
CASSPPRDRAEQYF
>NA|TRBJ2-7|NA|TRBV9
TGTGCCAGCAGCCTGGGGGCGGCAAACTACGAGCAGTACTTC
CASSLGAANYEQYF
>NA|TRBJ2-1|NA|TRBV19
TGTGCCAGTAGTCCCCATCCTCTGGGCGAGCAGTTCTTC
CASSPHPLGEQFF
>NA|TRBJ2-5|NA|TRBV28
TGTGCCACCCGCCCAACGCGAGGCGGGACGGGAGAGACCCAGTACTTC
CATRPTRGGTGETQYF
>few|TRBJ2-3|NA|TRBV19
TGTGCCAGTAGTATTGGCCGCAGCACAGATACGCAGTATTTT
CASSIGRSTDTQYF
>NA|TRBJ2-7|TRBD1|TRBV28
TGTGCCAGCAGGAGGGGGACAGGGGTACCCTACGAGCAGTACTTC
CASRRGTGVPYEQYF
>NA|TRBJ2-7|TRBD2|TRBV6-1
TGTGCCAGCAGCAAACAAGCGGGACCCTACGAGCAGTACTTC
CASSKQAGPYEQYF
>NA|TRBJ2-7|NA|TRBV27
TGTGCCAGCAGTTTAAAGAGGCAGACCTACGAGCAGTACTTC
CASSLKRQTYEQYF
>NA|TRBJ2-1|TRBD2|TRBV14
TGTGCCAGCAGCCAACTAGCGGGATACAATGAGCAGTTCTTC
CASSQLAGYNEQFF
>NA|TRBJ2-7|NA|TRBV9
TGTGCCAGCAGCGTAGCGGGGGGCTTGTCCTACGAGCAGTACTTC
CASSVAGGLSYEQYF
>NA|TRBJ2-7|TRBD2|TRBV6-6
TGTGCCAGCAGTGGCAGCGGGGGTTCCTACGAGCAGTACTTC
CASSGSGGSYEQYF
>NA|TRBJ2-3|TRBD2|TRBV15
TGTGCCACCAGCAGAGATGAGGGGACTAGCGGACCGTTAGATACGCAGTATTTT
CATSRDEGTSGPLDTQYF
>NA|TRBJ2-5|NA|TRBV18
TGTGCCAGCTCACTTGGGACATTACAAGAGACCCAGTACTTC
CASSLGTLQETQYF
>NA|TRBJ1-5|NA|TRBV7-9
TGTGCCAGCAGCTTGCTATATCAGCCCCAGCATTTT
CASSLLYQPQHF
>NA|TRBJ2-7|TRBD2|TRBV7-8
TGTGCCAGCAGCTTCGGCCAATCTAGCGGGAGGGCCGCTCCTACCTACGAGCAGTACTTC
CASSFGQSSGRAAPTYEQYF
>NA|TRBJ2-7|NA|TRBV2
TGTGCCAGTAGCGGTAACTCCTACGAGCAGTACTTC
CASSGNSYEQYF
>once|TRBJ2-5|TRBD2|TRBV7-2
TGTGCCAGCAGCCGACTAGCGAGGGGGGAGACCCAGTACTTC
CASSRLARGETQYF
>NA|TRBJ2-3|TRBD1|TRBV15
TGTGCCACTGGACAGGGTGGGGACGGTTACACAGATACGCAGTATTTT
CATGQGGDGYTDTQYF
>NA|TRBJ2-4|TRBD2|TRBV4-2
TGTGCCAGCAGCCAAGAAGGGCTAGCGGGAAACTTAGCCAAAAACATTCAGTACTTC
CASSQEGLAGNLAKNIQYF
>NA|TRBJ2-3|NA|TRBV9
TGTGCCAGCAGCGTATCGTGGCTAGTCACAGATACGCAGTATTTT
CASSVSWLVTDTQYF
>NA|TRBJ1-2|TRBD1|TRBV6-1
TGTGCCAGCAGCTCCGGGACAGGGGGCGTCGGCTACACCTTC
CASSSGTGGVGYTF
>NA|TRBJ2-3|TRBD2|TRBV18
TGTGCCAGCTCACTATACGGCCCGGGGGGGATAACTTCAGATACGCAGTATTTT
CASSLYGPGGITSDTQYF
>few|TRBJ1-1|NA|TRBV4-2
TGTGCCAGCAGCCAAGATACACAGGGAGAAGCTTTCTTT
CASSQDTQGEAFF
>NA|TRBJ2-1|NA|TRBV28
TGTGCCAGCAGTTCAGACCAGCGTTACAACAATGAGCAGTTCTTC
CASSSDQRYNNEQFF
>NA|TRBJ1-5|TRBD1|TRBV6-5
TGTGCCAGCAGTCTGGACAGGGGAAATCAGTCCCAGCATTTT
CASSLDRGNQSQHF
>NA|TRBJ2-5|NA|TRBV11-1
TGTGCCAGCAGCCCCCTACAGGAAGAGACCCAGTACTTC
CASSPLQEETQYF
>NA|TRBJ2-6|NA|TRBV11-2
TGTGCCAGCAGCCCTACGTCGGCTGGGGCCAACGTCCTGACTTTC
CASSPTSAGANVLTF
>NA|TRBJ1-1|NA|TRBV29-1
TGCAGCGTAGCGCTAGGGGCGTCCAGCGGGGCCGCTTTCTTT
CSVALGASSGAAFF
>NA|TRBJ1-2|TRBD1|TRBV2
TGTGCCAGCAGGGACAGGGGGATTTCGGGCTACACCTTC
CASRDRGISGYTF
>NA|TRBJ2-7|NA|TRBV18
TGTGCCAGCTCACCACTGTCGGGGACACTCCACTACGAGCAGTACTTC
CASSPLSGTLHYEQYF
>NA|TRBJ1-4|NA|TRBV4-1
TGCGCCAGCAGCCAAGATCTTGCGTCATCCCCCGCAACTAATGAAAAACTGTTTTTT
CASSQDLASSPATNEKLFF
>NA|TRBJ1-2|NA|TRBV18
TGTGCCAGCTCACCACGGCCGGGTGAAGGCTATGGCTACACCTTC
CASSPRPGEGYGYTF
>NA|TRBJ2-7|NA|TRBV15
TGTGCCACCAGCAGAGGAGGGATTGGTTCGTACGAGCAGTACTTC
CATSRGGIGSYEQYF
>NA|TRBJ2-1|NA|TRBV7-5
TGTGCCAGAAGCTTAGCTGAACAATACAATGAGCAGTTCTTC
CARSLAEQYNEQFF
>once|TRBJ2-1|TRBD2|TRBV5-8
TGTGCCAGCAGCCGGGGGGTCCTAGCGGGAGGTTTCAATGAGCAGTTCTTC
CASSRGVLAGGFNEQFF
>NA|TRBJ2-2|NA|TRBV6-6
TGTGCCAGCAGTTACTTGAGCACCGGGGAGCTGTTTTTT
CASSYLSTGELFF
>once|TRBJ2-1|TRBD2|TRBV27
TGTGCCAGCAGTCAGGGAGGGATTGGCGATGAGCAGTTCTTC
CASSQGGIGDEQFF
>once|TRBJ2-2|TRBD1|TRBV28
TGTGCCAGCAGTGATACTCAACCGGGACAGGGGGCGACCGGCACCGGGGAGCTGTTTTTT
CASSDTQPGQGATGTGELFF
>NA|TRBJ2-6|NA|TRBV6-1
TGTGCCAGCAGTGAAGAACCCCCCCTACTCCCCGGGGCCAACGTCCTGACTTTC
CASSEEPPLLPGANVLTF
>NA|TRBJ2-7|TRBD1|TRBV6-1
TGTGCCAGCAGTCCCGGGACAGGGCTCTACGAGCAGTACTTC
CASSPGTGLYEQYF
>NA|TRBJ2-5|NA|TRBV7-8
TGTGCCAGCAGCATGACAGTCCAAGAGACCCAGTACTTC
CASSMTVQETQYF